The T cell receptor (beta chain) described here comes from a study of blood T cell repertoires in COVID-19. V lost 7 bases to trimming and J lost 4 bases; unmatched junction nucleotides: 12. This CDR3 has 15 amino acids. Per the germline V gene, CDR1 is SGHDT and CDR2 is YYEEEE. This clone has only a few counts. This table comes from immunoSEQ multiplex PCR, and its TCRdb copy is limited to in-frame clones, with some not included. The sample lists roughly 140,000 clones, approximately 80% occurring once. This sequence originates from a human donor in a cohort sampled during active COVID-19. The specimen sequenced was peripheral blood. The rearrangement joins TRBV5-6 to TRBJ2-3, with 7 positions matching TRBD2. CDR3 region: CASLPGGLGPDTQYF. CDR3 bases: TGTGCCAGCTTGCCGGGGGGACTGGGGCCAGATACGCAGTATTTT.